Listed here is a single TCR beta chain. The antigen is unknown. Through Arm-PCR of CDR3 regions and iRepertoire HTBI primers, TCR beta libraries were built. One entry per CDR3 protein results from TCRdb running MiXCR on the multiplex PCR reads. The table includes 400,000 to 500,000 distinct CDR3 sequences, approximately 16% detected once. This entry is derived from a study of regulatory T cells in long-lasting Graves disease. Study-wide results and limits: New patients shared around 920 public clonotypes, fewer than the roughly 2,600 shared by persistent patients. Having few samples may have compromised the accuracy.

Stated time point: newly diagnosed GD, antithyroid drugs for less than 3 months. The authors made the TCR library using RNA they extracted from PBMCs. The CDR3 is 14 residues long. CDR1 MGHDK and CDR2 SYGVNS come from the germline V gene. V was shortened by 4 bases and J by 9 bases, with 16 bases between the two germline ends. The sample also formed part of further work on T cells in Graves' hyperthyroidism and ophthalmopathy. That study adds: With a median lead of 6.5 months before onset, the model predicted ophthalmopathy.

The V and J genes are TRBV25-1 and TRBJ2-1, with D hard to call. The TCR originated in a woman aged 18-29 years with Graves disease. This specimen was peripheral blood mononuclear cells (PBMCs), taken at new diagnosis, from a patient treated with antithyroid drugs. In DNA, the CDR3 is TGTGCCAGCAGTGGAGAGGTCGGTTGGAGTGAGCAGTTCTTC. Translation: CASSGEVGWSEQFF.